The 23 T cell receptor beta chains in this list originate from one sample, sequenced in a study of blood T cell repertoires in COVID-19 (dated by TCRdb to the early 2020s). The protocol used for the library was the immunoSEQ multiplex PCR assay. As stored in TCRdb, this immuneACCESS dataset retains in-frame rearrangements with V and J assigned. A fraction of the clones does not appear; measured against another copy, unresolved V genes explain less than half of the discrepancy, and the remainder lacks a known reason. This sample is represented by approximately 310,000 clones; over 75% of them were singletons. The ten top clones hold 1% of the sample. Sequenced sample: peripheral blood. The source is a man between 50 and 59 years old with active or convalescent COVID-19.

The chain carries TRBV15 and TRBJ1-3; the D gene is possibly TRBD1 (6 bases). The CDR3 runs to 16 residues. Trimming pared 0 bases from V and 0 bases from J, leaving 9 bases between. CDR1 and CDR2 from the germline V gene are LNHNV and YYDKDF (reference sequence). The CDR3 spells CATSRDTGSSGNTIYF. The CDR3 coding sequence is TGTGCCACCAGCAGAGATACAGGGAGCTCTGGAAACACCATATATTTT.

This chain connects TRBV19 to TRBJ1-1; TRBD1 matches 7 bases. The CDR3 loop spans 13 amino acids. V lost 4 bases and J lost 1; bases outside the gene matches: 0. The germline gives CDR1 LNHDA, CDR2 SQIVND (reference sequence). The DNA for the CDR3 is TGTGCCAGTAGTAGGGACAGGAACACTGAAGCTTTCTTT. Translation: CASSRDRNTEAFF.

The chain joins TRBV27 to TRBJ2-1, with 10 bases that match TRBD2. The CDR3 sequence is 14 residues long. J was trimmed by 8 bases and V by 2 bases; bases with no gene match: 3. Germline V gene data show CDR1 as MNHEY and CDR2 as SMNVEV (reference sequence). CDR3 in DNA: TGTGCCAGCAGTTTAAACCTAGCGGGAGATGAGCAGTTCTTC. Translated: CASSLNLAGDEQFF.

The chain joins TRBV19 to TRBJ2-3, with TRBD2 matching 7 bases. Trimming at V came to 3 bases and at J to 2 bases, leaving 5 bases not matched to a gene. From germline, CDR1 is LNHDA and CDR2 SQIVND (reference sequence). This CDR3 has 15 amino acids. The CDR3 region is CASSIIAGATDTQYF. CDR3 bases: TGTGCCAGTAGTATTATTGCGGGAGCCACAGATACGCAGTATTTT.

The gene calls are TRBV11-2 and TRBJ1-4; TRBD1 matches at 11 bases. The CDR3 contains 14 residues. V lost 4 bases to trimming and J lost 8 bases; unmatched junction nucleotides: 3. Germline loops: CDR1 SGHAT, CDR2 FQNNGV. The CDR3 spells CASSSGQGEEKLFF. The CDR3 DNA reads TGTGCCAGCAGCTCGGGACAGGGGGAAGAAAAACTGTTTTTT.

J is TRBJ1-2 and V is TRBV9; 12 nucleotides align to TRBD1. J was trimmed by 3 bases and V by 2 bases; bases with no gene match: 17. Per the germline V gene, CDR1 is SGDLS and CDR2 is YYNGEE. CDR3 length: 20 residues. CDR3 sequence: CASSVSSLSRDRGLYYGYTF. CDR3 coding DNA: TGTGCCAGCAGCGTGTCATCTCTTTCCCGGGACAGGGGGCTCTACTATGGCTACACCTTC.

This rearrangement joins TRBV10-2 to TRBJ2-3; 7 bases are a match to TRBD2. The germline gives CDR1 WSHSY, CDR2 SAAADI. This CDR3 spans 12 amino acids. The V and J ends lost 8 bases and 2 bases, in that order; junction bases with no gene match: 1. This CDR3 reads CASLADTDTQYF. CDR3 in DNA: TGCGCCAGCCTAGCGGACACAGATACGCAGTATTTT.

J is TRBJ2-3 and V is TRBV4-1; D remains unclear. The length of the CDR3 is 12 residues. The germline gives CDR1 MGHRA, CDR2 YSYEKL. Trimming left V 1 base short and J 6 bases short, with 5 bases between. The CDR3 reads CASSQVLDTQYF. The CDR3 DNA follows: TGCGCCAGCAGCCAAGTCCTGGATACGCAGTATTTT.

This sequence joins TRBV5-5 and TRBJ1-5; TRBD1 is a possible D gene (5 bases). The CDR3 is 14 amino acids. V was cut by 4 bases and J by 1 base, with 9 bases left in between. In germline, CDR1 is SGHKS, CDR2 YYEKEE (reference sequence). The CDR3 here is CASSQGHSNQPQHF. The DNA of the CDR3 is TGTGCCAGCAGCCAAGGACACAGCAATCAGCCCCAGCATTTT.

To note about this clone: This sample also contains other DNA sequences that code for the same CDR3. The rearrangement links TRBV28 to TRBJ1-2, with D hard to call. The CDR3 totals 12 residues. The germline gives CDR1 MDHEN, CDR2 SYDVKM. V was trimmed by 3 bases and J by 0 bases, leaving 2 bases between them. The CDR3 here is CASSFSNYGYTF. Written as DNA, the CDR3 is TGTGCCAGCAGTTTCTCTAACTATGGCTACACCTTC.

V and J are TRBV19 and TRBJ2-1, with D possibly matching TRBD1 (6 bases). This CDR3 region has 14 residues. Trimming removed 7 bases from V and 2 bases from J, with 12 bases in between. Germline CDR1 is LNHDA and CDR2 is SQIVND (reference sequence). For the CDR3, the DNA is TGTGCCAGTACTGGGACACGAACCTACAATGAGCAGTTCTTC. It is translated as CASTGTRTYNEQFF.

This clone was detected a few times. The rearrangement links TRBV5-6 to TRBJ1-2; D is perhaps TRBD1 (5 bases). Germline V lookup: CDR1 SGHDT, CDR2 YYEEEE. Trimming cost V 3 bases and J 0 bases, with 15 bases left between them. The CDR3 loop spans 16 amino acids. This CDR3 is CASSSPPGSTNYGYTF. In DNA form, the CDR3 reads TGTGCCAGCAGCTCCCCGCCAGGGTCCACTAACTATGGCTACACCTTC.

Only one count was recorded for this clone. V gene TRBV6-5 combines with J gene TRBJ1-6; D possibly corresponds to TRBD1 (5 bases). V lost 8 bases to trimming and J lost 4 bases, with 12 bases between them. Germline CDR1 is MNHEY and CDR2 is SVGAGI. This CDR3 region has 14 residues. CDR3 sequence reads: CASGGLLYNSPLHF. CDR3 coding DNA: TGTGCCAGCGGGGGACTTCTGTATAATTCACCCCTCCACTTT.

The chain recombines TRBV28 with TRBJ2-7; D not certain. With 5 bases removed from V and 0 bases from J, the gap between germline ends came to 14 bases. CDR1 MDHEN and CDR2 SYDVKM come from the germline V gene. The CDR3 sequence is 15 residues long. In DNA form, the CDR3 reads TGTGCCAGCAGTAGGTTAGCAGAGAGCTCCTACGAGCAGTACTTC. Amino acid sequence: CASSRLAESSYEQYF.

The CDR3 nucleotides are TGCGCCAGCAGCTTGGTTCAGACTAGCCATGAGCAGTTCTTC. Its translation: CASSLVQTSHEQFF. The V call is TRBV5-1, the J call TRBJ2-1; 7 nucleotides line up with TRBD2. J gave up 8 bases and V 0 bases, and 5 bases lay outside the gene matches. Per the germline V gene, CDR1 is SGHRS and CDR2 is YFSETQ. CDR3 length: 14 amino acids. The variable domain in full, with the rest retrieved from reference TRBV5-1 and TRBJ2-1, is KAGVTQTPRYLIKTRGQQVTLSCSPISGHRSVSWYQQTPGQGLQFLFEYFSETQRNKGNFPGRFSGRQFSNSRSEMNVSTLELGDSALYLCASSLVQTSHEQFFGPGTRLTVL.

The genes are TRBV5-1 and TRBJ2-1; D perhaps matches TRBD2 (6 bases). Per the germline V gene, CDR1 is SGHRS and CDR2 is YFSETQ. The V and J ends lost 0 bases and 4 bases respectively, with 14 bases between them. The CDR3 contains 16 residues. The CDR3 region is CASSLDGTGVYNEQFF. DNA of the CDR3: TGCGCCAGCAGCTTGGACGGGACTGGCGTGTACAATGAGCAGTTCTTC.

The CDR3 DNA follows: TGCGCCAGCAGTGAGTCTAAAGATACGCAGTATTTT. Translating it yields CASSESKDTQYF. The chain has TRBV10-1 and TRBJ2-3; D ambiguous. Germline V gene sequence: CDR1 WNHNN, CDR2 SYGVQD (reference sequence). Trimming pared 0 bases from V and 5 bases from J, leaving 3 bases between. The CDR3 is 12 amino acids.

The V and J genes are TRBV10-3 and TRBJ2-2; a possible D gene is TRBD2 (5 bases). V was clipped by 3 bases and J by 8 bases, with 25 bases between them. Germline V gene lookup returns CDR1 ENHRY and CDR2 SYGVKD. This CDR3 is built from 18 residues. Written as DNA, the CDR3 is TGTGCCATCAGTGACCAGTCGCACCCACTAACTAGAACGGGGGAGCTGTTTTTT. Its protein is CAISDQSHPLTRTGELFF.

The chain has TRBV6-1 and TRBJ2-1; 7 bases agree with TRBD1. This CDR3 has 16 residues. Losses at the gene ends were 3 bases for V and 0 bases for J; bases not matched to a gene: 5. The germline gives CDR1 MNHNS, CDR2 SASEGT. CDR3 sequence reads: CASSEETGISYNEQFF. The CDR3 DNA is TGTGCCAGCAGTGAGGAGACAGGGATCTCCTACAATGAGCAGTTCTTC.

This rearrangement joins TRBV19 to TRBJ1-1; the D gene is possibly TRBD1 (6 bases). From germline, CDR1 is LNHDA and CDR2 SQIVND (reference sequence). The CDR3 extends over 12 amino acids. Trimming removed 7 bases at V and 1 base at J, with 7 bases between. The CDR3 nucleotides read TGTGCCAGTAAGGACAGGAACACTGAAGCTTTCTTT. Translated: CASKDRNTEAFF.

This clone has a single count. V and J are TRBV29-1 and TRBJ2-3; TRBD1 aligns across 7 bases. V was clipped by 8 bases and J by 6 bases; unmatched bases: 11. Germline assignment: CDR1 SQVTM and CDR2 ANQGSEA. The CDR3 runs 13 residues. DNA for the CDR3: TGCAGCTATTCCGGGACAGACCCGGATACGCAGTATTTT. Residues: CSYSGTDPDTQYF.

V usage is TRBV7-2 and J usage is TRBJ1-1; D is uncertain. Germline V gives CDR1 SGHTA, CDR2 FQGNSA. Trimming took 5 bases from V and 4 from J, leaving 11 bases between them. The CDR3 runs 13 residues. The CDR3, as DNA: TGTGCCAGCAGCACTATCTCTGGCACTGAAGCTTTCTTT. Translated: CASSTISGTEAFF.

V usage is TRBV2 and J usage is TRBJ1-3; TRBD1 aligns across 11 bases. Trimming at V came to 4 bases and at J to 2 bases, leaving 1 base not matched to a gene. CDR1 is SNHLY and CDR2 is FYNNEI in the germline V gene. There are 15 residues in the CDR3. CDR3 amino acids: CASSVDRGPGNTIYF. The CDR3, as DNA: TGTGCCAGCAGTGTGGACAGGGGGCCTGGAAACACCATATATTTT.